Following are 8 T cell receptor beta chains from one sample sequenced in a study of T cell responses to AZD1222 COVID-19 vaccine (dated by TCRdb to about 2021). The library relied on the immunoSEQ multiplex PCR assay. Held by TCRdb, this immuneACCESS table contains in-frame sequences only and omits some clones. Under half of the omission traces to an unresolved V gene where checked; the cause of the rest is unknown. The sample yields about 86,000 clones; roughly 90% were counted once. The ten most abundant clones make up over 2% of the sample. This sample's time point label indicates: baseline before first vaccination. The sample was peripheral blood, taken on day 0 of AZD1222 vaccination. The source of these receptors is an adult in good health.

The J gene is TRBJ2-1, the V gene TRBV7-9; D is possibly TRBD1 (5 bases). CDR1 and CDR2 (germline): SEHNR, FQNEAQ (reference sequence). This CDR3 has 15 amino acids. Trimming pared 6 bases from V and 5 bases from J, leaving 17 bases between. CDR3 residues: CASSPDVRGHNEQFF. The CDR3 coding sequence is TGTGCCAGCAGTCCTGACGTTAGGGGCCACAATGAGCAGTTCTTC.

The chain combines TRBV7-9 with TRBJ2-1; D gene uncertain. CDR1 is SEHNR, CDR2 FQNEAQ, per germline (reference sequence). V dropped 5 bases and J dropped 2 bases, with 7 bases sitting between them. This CDR3 region has 13 residues. The CDR3, as DNA: TGTGCCAGCAGCCCGGACGCCTACAATGAGCAGTTCTTC. It is translated as CASSPDAYNEQFF.

The chain employs TRBV5-8 and TRBJ2-5; TRBD2 matches 11 bases. The V gene's germline CDR1 is SGHTS and CDR2 YDEGEE. V lost 4 bases to trimming and J lost 5 bases; unmatched junction nucleotides: 7. The length of the CDR3 is 15 residues. CDR3 sequence: CASSLRLAGRETQYF. Written as DNA, the CDR3 is TGTGCCAGCAGCCTTAGACTAGCGGGAAGGGAGACCCAGTACTTC.

The chain couples TRBV4-2 to TRBJ2-1; perhaps TRBD2 as D (6 bases). This CDR3 is 14 amino acids long. Germline values: CDR1 LGHNA, CDR2 YNFKEQ. V was pared by 4 bases and J by 8 bases, with 15 bases between. In DNA, the CDR3 is TGTGCCAGCAGCCGACTAGTGCTTGGAGATGAGCAGTTCTTC. Protein sequence: CASSRLVLGDEQFF.

This chain joins TRBV6-5 and TRBJ2-7; 7 bases are shared with TRBD2. Germline CDR1 reads MNHEY; CDR2 reads SVGAGI. The CDR3 sequence is 13 residues long. Unmatched junction bases numbered 6, after V lost 7 bases and J lost 3 bases. The CDR3 nucleotides read TGTGCCAGCATCCAGGGAGGGGTCTACGAGCAGTACTTC. As protein: CASIQGGVYEQYF.

This rearrangement joins TRBV19 to TRBJ1-1; D is ambiguous. The ends were cut back, 7 bases at V and 1 base at J, with 7 bases in the middle. Germline V gives CDR1 LNHDA, CDR2 SQIVND (reference sequence). The CDR3 runs to 12 residues. The CDR3 DNA follows: TGTGCCAGTAAGTTCGCGAACACTGAAGCTTTCTTT. Encoded protein: CASKFANTEAFF.

This clone was observed a handful of times. An end of the junction differs from the germline gene, which may be a read error. The chain is built from TRBV20-1 and TRBJ1-2; D uncertain. The germline gives CDR1 DFQATT, CDR2 SNEGSKA (reference sequence). This CDR3 is 10 amino acids long. The CDR3 loop is CSARGNLGSF. In nucleotides, the CDR3 is TGCAGTGCTAGAGGAAATTTGGGAAGCTTC.

This chain connects TRBV5-5 to TRBJ2-7; D might be TRBD1 or TRBD2, each matching 5 bases. CDR1 and CDR2 (germline): SGHKS, YYEKEE (reference sequence). V was trimmed by 0 bases and J by 5 bases, leaving 12 bases between them. This CDR3 is 14 amino acids long. CDR3 DNA sequence: TGTGCCAGCAGCTTGGGAGAGGGGATTAACGAGCAGTACTTC. Its protein product is CASSLGEGINEQYF.